This T cell receptor (beta chain) originates from a study of blood T cell repertoires in COVID-19. Data came from immunoSEQ multiplex PCR; TCRdb stores just in-frame clones and leaves some out. This table holds more than 250,000 clones, roughly 85% found once. The CDR3 sequence is 13 residues long. Trimming stripped 8 bases from V and 8 bases from J, with 15 bases between. From germline, CDR1 is KGHSH and CDR2 LQKENI. The V gene is TRBV18, the J gene TRBJ1-4; D may be TRBD1 (6 bases). The sample comprised PBMCs or T cells enriched from blood (not recorded which). The receptor was derived from a woman aged 35 to 49 who had recovered from COVID-19. The CDR3 protein is CASTQDRTEKLFF. DNA of the CDR3: TGTGCCAGCACCCAAGACAGGACCGAAAAACTGTTTTTT. The full variable domain, its missing parts supplied by reference TRBV18 and TRBJ1-4, is NAGVMQNPRHLVRRRGQEARLRCSPMKGHSHVYWYRQLPEEGLKFMVYLQKENIIDESGMPKERFSAEFPKEGPSILRIQQVVRGDSAAYFCASTQDRTEKLFFGSGTQLSVL.